The 14 T cell receptor beta chains below come from one sample, sequenced in a study of technical replicates of blood from several donors. Produced via immunoSEQ multiplex PCR; TCRdb's table is partial and in-frame only. The data show roughly 66,000 clones, with around 86% seen just once and 4.5% to 5.5% held by the top ten. The specimen was PBMCs. These TCRs come from a human donor in good health. Some clones in this sample may be carry-over from other donors' samples.

This rearrangement joins TRBV9 to TRBJ2-7, with 8 positions matching TRBD2. Germline CDR1 SGDLS, CDR2 YYNGEE. This CDR3 is 15 amino acids long. V shed 0 bases and J 2 bases; nucleotides not matched to a gene: 4. CDR3 sequence reads: CASSVAGSGAYEQYF. The CDR3 coding sequence is TGTGCCAGCAGCGTAGCGGGTAGCGGGGCCTACGAGCAGTACTTC.

The V and J genes are TRBV11-3 and TRBJ2-7; TRBD2 is a possible D gene (7 bases). V lost 1 base and J lost 4, with 23 bases in between. Germline V gives CDR1 SGHNT, CDR2 YENEEA. This CDR3 contains 18 residues. The CDR3 bases are TGTGCCAGCAGCTTAGGCGGGAGTCGCGGGGGCGGGTTATACGAGCAGTACTTC. Its translation: CASSLGGSRGGGLYEQYF.

This clone occurred many times. V gene TRBV7-9 combines with J gene TRBJ2-2; weak D call: TRBD1 (6 bases). Between the trimmed V and J ends, which lost 3 bases and 7 bases, there was a span of 15 bases. This CDR3 region has 15 residues. In germline, CDR1 is SEHNR, CDR2 FQNEAQ (reference sequence). CDR3 bases: TGTGCCAGCAGCTTCTTGGAAGGGGGAGTCGGGGAGCTGTTTTTT. This gives the protein CASSFLEGGVGELFF.

The CDR3 region is CASSLADADRLNTGELFF. The CDR3 nucleotides read TGCGCCAGCAGCTTGGCAGATGCGGACAGGCTGAACACCGGGGAGCTGTTTTTT. The V gene is TRBV5-1, the J gene TRBJ2-2; 7 bases fit TRBD1. With V trimmed by 0 bases and J by 1 base, 9 bases remained unmatched. The CDR3 totals 18 residues. CDR1 SGHRS and CDR2 YFSETQ come from the germline V gene.

This clone came up a few times. The chain employs TRBV16 and TRBJ1-6; possible D gene TRBD1, 6 bases. Trimming took off 1 base at V and 9 bases at J, with 7 bases between the two ends. This CDR3 has 13 amino acids. Germline CDR1 and CDR2: KGHSY and FQNENV. Here the CDR3 DNA reads TGTGCCAGCAGCCAATACAGGGTTTCACCCCTCCACTTT. Translating it yields CASSQYRVSPLHF.

This clone was seen just once. The gene calls are TRBV5-6 and TRBJ2-7; 11 positions match TRBD1. The V and J ends lost 3 bases and 0 bases, in that order; junction bases with no gene match: 5. CDR1 is SGHDT, CDR2 YYEEEE, per germline. This CDR3 region has 16 residues. CDR3 nucleotide sequence: TGTGCCAGCAGCTCCTCGGACAGGGGGCTCTCCTACGAGCAGTACTTC. It is translated as CASSSSDRGLSYEQYF. The entire variable domain, with the rest obtained from reference TRBV5-6 and TRBJ2-7, is as follows: DAGVTQSPTHLIKTRGQQVTLRCSPKSGHDTVSWYQQALGQGPQFIFQYYEEEERQRGNFPDRFSGHQFPNYSSELNVNALLLGDSALYLCASSSSDRGLSYEQYFGPGTRLTVT.

The genes are TRBV6-5 and TRBJ1-2; 9 bases are shared with TRBD1. Looked up from germline, CDR1 is MNHEY and CDR2 is SVGAGI. The CDR3 length is 14 residues. The junction had 5 bases not matched to a gene; V was cut back by 7 bases and J by 2 bases. In DNA form, the CDR3 reads TGTGCCAGCACCTCAGGGACAGGGAACTATGGCTACACCTTC. The encoded protein is CASTSGTGNYGYTF.

There are a few counts of this clone. The V and J genes are TRBV4-2 and TRBJ1-1; D is unclear. The V and J ends lost 4 bases and 6 bases respectively, with 15 bases between them. The CDR3 extends over 14 amino acids. The V gene's germline CDR1 is LGHNA and CDR2 YNFKEQ. CDR3 sequence (DNA): TGTGCCAGCAGCCCACGGGGAGTAGGTTCTGAAGCTTTCTTT. This encodes CASSPRGVGSEAFF.

J is TRBJ2-7 and V is TRBV19; no firm D call. This CDR3 contains 14 residues. Germline-derived CDR1 and CDR2 are LNHDA and SQIVND (reference sequence). V lost 5 bases and J lost 1, with 12 bases in between. CDR3 region: CASSPGAISYEQYF. The CDR3 bases are TGTGCCAGTAGTCCCGGAGCGATTTCCTACGAGCAGTACTTC.

The gene calls are TRBV14 and TRBJ2-1; the D gene is possibly TRBD1 (7 bases). Looked up from germline, CDR1 is SGHDN and CDR2 is FVKESK. The V gene lost 4 bases and the J gene lost 3 bases, with 13 bases spanning the gap. This CDR3 comprises 15 residues. Here the CDR3 DNA reads TGTGCCAGCAGCCCAGGGGGGAGAATCTACAATGAGCAGTTCTTC. Protein sequence: CASSPGGRIYNEQFF.

The genes are TRBV4-3 and TRBJ1-6; no definite D call. The V and J ends lost 0 bases and 8 bases respectively, with 14 bases between them. Germline V lookup: CDR1 LGHNA, CDR2 YSLEER. The CDR3 has 16 residues. The DNA of the CDR3 is TGCGCCAGCAGCCAAGAGGGAGGGCGGTATGATTCACCCCTCCACTTT. This gives the protein CASSQEGGRYDSPLHF.

This chain links TRBV7-2 with TRBJ1-1; 7 bases fit TRBD1. Looked up from germline, CDR1 is SGHTA and CDR2 is FQGNSA. V dropped 1 base and J dropped 6; count of bases not matched to a gene: 5. The CDR3 is 14 residues long. CDR3: CASSLETGWPEAFF. For the CDR3, the DNA is TGTGCCAGCAGCTTAGAGACAGGGTGGCCTGAAGCTTTCTTT.

This chain connects TRBV18 to TRBJ2-3; 7 nucleotides align to TRBD2. The CDR3 is 18 residues long. The trim removed 3 bases at V and 7 bases at J, leaving 19 bases unmatched. Germline V CDR1 and CDR2: KGHSH, LQKENI. Written as DNA, the CDR3 is TGTGCCAGCTCACCCCCAGGGCACACAGCGGGGAATGTGAATACGCAGTATTTT. Its translation is CASSPPGHTAGNVNTQYF.

This chain joins TRBV6-5 and TRBJ2-1; possible D gene TRBD2, 7 bases. CDR1 is MNHEY, CDR2 SVGAGI, per germline. V shed 8 bases and J shed 0 bases, with 11 bases lying between them. The CDR3 loop spans 14 amino acids. In nucleotides, the CDR3 is TGTGCCAGCGGGGGCGGGAGCTCCTACAATGAGCAGTTCTTC. Translation gives CASGGGSSYNEQFF.